Many counts were recorded for the clone carrying this TCR beta chain. The antigen remains undetermined. The data stem from a study of HIV-infected patients and healthy controls. Germline CDR1 SGHRS, CDR2 YFSETQ. The CDR3 extends over 14 amino acids. J was trimmed by 6 bases and V by 3 bases; bases with no gene match: 7. Study observations and caveats: Healthy controls carried many MAIT alpha-chain CDR3s, while HIV+ repertoires had few. Only sixteen HIV-infected individuals were processed, a major limit on how widely findings apply. Compared with untreated HIV+ repertoires, healthy controls showed roughly threefold more distinct CDR3s and higher Shannon diversity.

Whole blood was used without fractionation, so all unsorted peripheral T cells were included. Four of the ten uninfected healthy control donors were sampled twice, about 13 weeks apart. Reverse transcription used about 500 ng RNA and constant-region primers for alpha and beta. Each of the alpha and beta chains got its own library through chain-specific third strand synthesis with indices. TCRdb reprocessed the 5' RACE reads via MiXCR and lists one record per CDR3 protein. The data hold 10,000 to 15,000 distinct CDR3 sequences, with roughly 11% observed a single time. Sequencing was done on a sample of blood. The receptor was isolated from an adult in good health. The chain is built from TRBV5-1 and TRBJ2-3; 7 bases line up with TRBD2. The CDR3 nucleotides read TGCGCCAGCAGCTATGGGAGGGCCAGGGATACGCAGTATTTT. Protein product: CASSYGRARDTQYF. Full variable domain (remainder filled in from reference TRBV5-1 and TRBJ2-3): KAGVTQTPRYLIKTRGQQVTLSCSPISGHRSVSWYQQTPGQGLQFLFEYFSETQRNKGNFPGRFSGRQFSNSRSEMNVSTLELGDSALYLCASSYGRARDTQYFGPGTRLTVL.